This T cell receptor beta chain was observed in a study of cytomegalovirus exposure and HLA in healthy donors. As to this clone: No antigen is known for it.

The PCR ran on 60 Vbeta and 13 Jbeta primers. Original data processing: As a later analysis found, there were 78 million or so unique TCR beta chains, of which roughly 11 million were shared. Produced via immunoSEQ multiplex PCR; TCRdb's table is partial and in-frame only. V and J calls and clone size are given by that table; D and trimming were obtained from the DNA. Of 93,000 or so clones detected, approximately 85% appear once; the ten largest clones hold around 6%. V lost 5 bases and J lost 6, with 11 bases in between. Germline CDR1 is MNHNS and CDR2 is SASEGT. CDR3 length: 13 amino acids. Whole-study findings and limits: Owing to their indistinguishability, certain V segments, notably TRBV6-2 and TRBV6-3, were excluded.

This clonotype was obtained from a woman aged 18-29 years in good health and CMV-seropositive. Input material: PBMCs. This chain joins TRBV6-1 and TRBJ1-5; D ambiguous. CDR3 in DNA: TGTGCCAGCAGTACCCGGGAACTTCAGCCCCAGCATTTT. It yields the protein CASSTRELQPQHF.